This T cell receptor (beta chain) was captured in a study of cytomegalovirus exposure and HLA in healthy donors. The CDR3 consists of 17 residues. Germline V gene sequence: CDR1 SGHRS, CDR2 YFSETQ. V shed 1 base, J shed 5 bases, and the junction held 13 bases outside the gene matches. The PCR employed 60 Vbeta primers together with 13 Jbeta primers. Using immunoSEQ multiplex PCR, the repertoire was profiled, and TCRdb retains in-frame clones only, with some absent. The sample consists of about 170,000 clones, approximately 76% of them appearing once. As for this clone: What it binds is unknown.

General observations from the study: The authors assumed roughly uniform sequencing depth across donors for presence/absence analyses. In a later analysis, DRB1 alleles had the most associated TCRs; HLA-C alleles the fewest. Some V segments (TRBV6-2 and TRBV6-3 among them) were excluded as indistinguishable.

The gene calls are TRBV5-1 and TRBJ2-5; 8 nucleotides align to TRBD2. The sample taken for sequencing was PBMCs. This clonotype was obtained from a woman under 30 in good health and CMV-seropositive. In nucleotides, the CDR3 is TGCGCCAGCAGCTTGAGAGCCTTCAGCGGGGGAGCGGAGACCCAGTACTTC. Its translation: CASSLRAFSGGAETQYF.